Reported below is one T cell receptor beta chain. Its antigen remains unidentified. In the original analysis: Counting gave a median of roughly 100,000 TCRs per sample, with values ranging from about 23,224 to 750,000. Via MiXCR, TCRdb re-called the RACE reads, giving one row per CDR3 protein. TCRdb, rather than the study authors, made the V and J calls. The sample has some 96,000 distinct CDR3 sequences, about 28% seen once. This sample stems from a study of human T cells and chemical hapten exposure. General study points: As the donors had alopecia, their immune response may differ from healthy people's.

Time point described: patch test 3, about 24 weeks after DPC sensitization. As for treatment: therapeutic diphenylcyclopropenone sensitization with weekly scalp DPC. V was trimmed by 0 bases and J by 0 bases, leaving 14 bases between them. CDR3 length equals 17 residues. CDR1 is DFQATT, CDR2 SNEGSKA, per germline (reference sequence). The sequence was collected from a middle-aged man with alopecia areata. Some clones in this sample may be carry-over from other donors' samples. Sequenced material: whole blood, taken in connection with sensitization to the hapten diphenylcyclopropenone (DPC). V usage is TRBV20-1 and J usage is TRBJ2-2; no firm D call. CDR3 DNA: TGCAGTGCTAGAGATCTGGTTAGGGCTTCGAACACCGGGGAGCTGTTTTTT. Its protein product is CSARDLVRASNTGELFF.